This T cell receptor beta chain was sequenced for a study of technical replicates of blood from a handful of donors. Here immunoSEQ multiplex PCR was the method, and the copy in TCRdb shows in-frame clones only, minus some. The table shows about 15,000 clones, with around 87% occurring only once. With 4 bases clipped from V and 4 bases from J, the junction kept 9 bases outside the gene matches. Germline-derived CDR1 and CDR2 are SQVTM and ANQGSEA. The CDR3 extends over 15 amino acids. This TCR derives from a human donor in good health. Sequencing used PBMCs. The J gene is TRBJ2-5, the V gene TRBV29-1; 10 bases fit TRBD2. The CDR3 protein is CSVGEREGRVETQYF. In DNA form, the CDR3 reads TGCAGCGTTGGGGAGCGGGAGGGCCGAGTAGAGACCCAGTACTTC.